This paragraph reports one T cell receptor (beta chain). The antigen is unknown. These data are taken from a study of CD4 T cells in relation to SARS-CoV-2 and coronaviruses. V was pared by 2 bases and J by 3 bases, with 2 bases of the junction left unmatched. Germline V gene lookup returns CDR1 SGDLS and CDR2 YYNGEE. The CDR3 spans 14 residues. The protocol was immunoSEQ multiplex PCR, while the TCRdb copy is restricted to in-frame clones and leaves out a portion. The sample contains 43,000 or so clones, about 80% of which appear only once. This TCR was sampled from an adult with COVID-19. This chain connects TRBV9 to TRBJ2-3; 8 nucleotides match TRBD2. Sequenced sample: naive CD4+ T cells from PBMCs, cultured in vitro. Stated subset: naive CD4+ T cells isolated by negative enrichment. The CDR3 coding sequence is TGTGCCAGCAGCGTCGGACTAGCAACAGATACGCAGTATTTT. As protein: CASSVGLATDTQYF.